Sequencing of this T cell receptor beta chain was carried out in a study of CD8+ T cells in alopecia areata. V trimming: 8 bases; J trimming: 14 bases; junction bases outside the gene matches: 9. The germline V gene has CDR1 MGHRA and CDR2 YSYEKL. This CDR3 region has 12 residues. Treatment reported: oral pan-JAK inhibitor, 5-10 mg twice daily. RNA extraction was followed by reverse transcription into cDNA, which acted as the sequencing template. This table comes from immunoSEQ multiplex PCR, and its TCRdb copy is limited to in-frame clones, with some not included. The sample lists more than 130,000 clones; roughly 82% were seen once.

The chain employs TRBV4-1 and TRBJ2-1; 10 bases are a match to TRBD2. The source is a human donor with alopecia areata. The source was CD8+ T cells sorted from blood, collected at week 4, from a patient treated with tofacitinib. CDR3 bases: TGCGCCAGCGGAGGAGCGGGGGGGGATAAGTTCTTC. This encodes CASGGAGGDKFF.